This TCR beta chain was obtained from a study of blood T cell repertoires in COVID-19. Study-level background: Samples taken during acute and convalescent COVID-19 were collected in the United States, Italy and Spain. PBMCs, B-cell-depleted T cells, or T cells provided the cDNA or gDNA that made up the material.

The CDR3 totals 17 residues. From germline, CDR1 is LGHNA and CDR2 YSLEER. V gave up 0 bases and J gave up 4 bases, with 13 bases separating them. Under the authors' procedure: Nucleated cell number was recorded as an estimate derived from reference gene primer amplification. Some clones are missing from TCRdb's copy, which holds only in-frame ones; the method was immunoSEQ multiplex PCR. V and J calls and clone size are copied from that table; D and trimming were computed from the DNA. The data show approximately 76,000 clones, about 90% seen once. This rearrangement joins TRBV4-3 to TRBJ2-6, with D maybe TRBD1 (5 bases). This clonotype was sampled from a human donor in a cohort sampled during active COVID-19. Sequencing input: peripheral blood. The CDR3 DNA follows: TGCGCCAGCAGCCAAGATGTGCAGGGTACCGGGGCCAACGTCCTGACTTTC. Protein product: CASSQDVQGTGANVLTF.